This T cell receptor (beta chain) was captured by sequencing in a study of cytomegalovirus exposure and HLA in healthy donors (dated by TCRdb to 2016 to 2017). For the study in its entirety: According to an earlier analysis of 587 of the donors, about 179 million T cells yielded 95 million to 140 million unique TCR beta sequences and about 280 Gb of sequence data. An early release covering over 500 HLA-typed donors comprised about 300 gigabases of sequencing data and tens of millions of unique TCR sequences. Among the approximately 400 genotyped donors, about 85% belonged to the genetic ancestry cluster associated with self-reported Caucasian donors. The aim of the study was to test whether cataloging public T cell receptors could identify signatures of past pathogen exposure. The T cell repertoires of 666 subjects were profiled by immunosequencing and related to cytomegalovirus serostatus. Along with the roughly 710-subject first cohort, a separate validation cohort of around 110 different subjects was used. To predict cytomegalovirus infection status, the study combined high-throughput TCR immunosequencing, statistical association of individual TCRs with disease status, and machine learning. In a later analysis, previously published TCR beta repertoires from 550 to 750 donors were re-analyzed and high-resolution HLA genotyping was added so that TCR occurrence patterns could be studied. Rather than using new phenotypic data, the later analysis identified candidate immune exposures from TCR beta sequences and from how often those sequences occurred across donors. An earlier analysis of 587 of the donors used high-throughput TCR beta sequencing to judge whether each TCR beta V gene segment behaved as functional or pseudogenic. Donor age, sex, ethnicity and CMV serostatus were compiled together with the repertoire data. A later genetic analysis used genome-wide SNP genotypes for about 65% of the roughly 700 donors, treating that subset as a discovery cohort. All discovery cohort repertoires had been generated using a single sequencing platform. Class I and class II HLA loci were covered by the typing at four-digit resolution. The number of typed donors differed by locus: roughly 629-640 for A, B, C, DRB1 and DQB1; 500 to 550 for DQA1; fewer than 610 for DPA1; and about 450 for DPB1. About five DR-DQ haplotypes were treated as single units for association and clustering because of strong linkage in the cohort. Across approximately 400 genotyped donors of the cohort, an average of roughly 250,000 unique TCR beta nucleotide sequences per donor were sequenced, and approximately 17% of those sequences were non-productive. On the study overall, not on this receptor specifically: The 87-base-pair reads could not distinguish some IMGT-functional V segments, including TRBV6-2 and TRBV6-3, so those segments were excluded. Immune exposure information for the cohort was limited to CMV serostatus. According to a later analysis, parvovirus B19, influenza, CMV and Epstein-Barr virus appeared linked to several top co-occurrence clusters. HLA typing was unavailable for some donors at each locus, so association tests used only the typed subset. A few of the identified cytomegalovirus-associated TCR beta chains were confirmed in vitro to be specific for cytomegalovirus antigens. A later genetic analysis associated a missense DCLRE1C variant with V-gene and J-gene trimming of TCR beta chains, and an independent cohort replicated the association. When HLA alleles, especially DR and DQ, strongly co-occurred, TCR associations were difficult to assign to individual alleles. According to a later analysis, most CMV-associated TCR beta chains appeared to be HLA-restricted, and the HLA associations seemed to be driven largely by CMV exposure. The sequencing pipeline was judged likely to have produced a cluster of highly shared sequence variants as a technical artifact. According to a later analysis, TCR association rates differed among HLA loci, with DRB1 alleles showing the most associated TCRs and HLA-C alleles showing the fewest. Compared with the approximately 670-donor mean, donors in an Asian-associated ancestry cluster had fewer N-insertions in productive TCRs, according to a later genetic analysis. In an earlier analysis of some 540 of the donors, most TCR beta V segments appeared in productive rearrangements about 87% or about 30% of the time, broadly matching IMGT annotations. In the study, around 150 TCR beta chains were listed as associated with cytomegalovirus. It was suggested by the authors that the approach could potentially be generalized to other disease states and immunological phenotypes. Most TCR sequences were observed very rarely across donors, whereas some public TCRs were present in many individuals. Only TCR beta chains were sequenced in this cohort, and the absence of alpha or paired-chain data limited detectable features. Compared with equally common non-associated chains, HLA-associated TCR beta chains in a later analysis were more clonally expanded and had lower generation probabilities. Roughly uniform sequencing depth across donors was assumed in presence/absence analyses, although this assumption may not hold. The classifier was reported to diagnose cytomegalovirus status with high specificity and sensitivity in both the original cohort and the validation cohort. Correlated functional status among segregating V segments might be attributable to linkage disequilibrium, but an unknown experimental factor could not be ruled out. Because counts were too low, fewer than 20 rarely observed V segments, including chromosome 9 orphons, were excluded from the earlier analysis of 500 to 700 of the donors. A later analysis associated roughly 17,000 TCR beta sequences with specific HLA alleles at a false discovery rate of 0.05. A further reported finding was that TCR beta sequences accurately predicted the HLA-A and HLA-B alleles for most subjects in the first cohort.

To note about this clone: No cognate antigen has been identified for it. No clone much larger than this one lies a single base away; base qualities are absent.

Germline trimming: 10 bases from V, 3 bases from J; junction bases outside gene matches: 4. CDR1 is given as MDHEN and CDR2 as SYDVKM, both from the germline V gene. Reading from cysteine to phenylalanine, the CDR3 counts 12 amino acids. Only the CDR3 region is kept as DNA, spanning 36 bases read in frame from base 1. Library preparation was by the immunoSEQ multiplex PCR assay. For the multiplex PCR, a mixture combining 60 forward primers for TCR Vbeta segments and 13 reverse primers for TCR Jbeta segments was used. Amplification of the CDR3 region of rearranged TCR beta genes was performed with a multiplex PCR assay on genomic DNA. Amplified TCR beta libraries were sequenced as 87-base-pair reads on the Illumina HiSeq System. Per the authors' processing: In a later analysis, tens of millions of unique TCR beta chains were counted across the 666 repertoires, and roughly 10 million of these chains were shared by at least two donors. A nearest-neighbor algorithm error-corrected the raw reads and collapsed the reads into unique sequences, merging closely related sequences to remove PCR and sequencing errors. Alignment of CDR3 sequences to IMGT reference sequences was used to assign V, D and J gene segments. For a sequence to be retained, at least a six-nucleotide match to both a V gene segment and a J gene segment was required. A rearrangement was called productive if the CDR3 had no stop codons and remained in frame with V and J, and every other rearrangement was called non-productive. CDR3 was defined by IMGT convention, running from the second conserved V-encoded cysteine to the conserved J-encoded phenylalanine. The earlier analysis of about 620 of the donors excluded sequences that lacked an unambiguous match to a single V gene segment. An earlier analysis of 587 of the donors called V segments functional above 56.7% productive rearrangements and segregating when the between-donor standard deviation exceeded 5%. A statistical classification framework was built to diagnose cytomegalovirus status from the catalog of TCR beta chain sequences. A later analysis assigned V and J genes by comparing TCR nucleotide sequences with IMGT/GENE-DB human TR gene sequences. The TCRdist pipeline was used in a later analysis to assign CDR3 sequences and most-parsimonious VDJ recombination scenarios. In a later analysis, each TCR beta chain was defined by its CDR3 amino acid sequence together with its V-gene family, and reads without a unique V-gene family were excluded. A later analysis removed 550 to 700 highly shared, low-generation-probability nucleotide sequences to deal with suspected cross-contamination and a sequencing artifact. For each public chain, a later analysis derived a clonal expansion index from normalized ranks of inferred template counts within each repertoire. Generation probabilities in a later analysis came from a VDJ recombination model fitted to out-of-frame rearrangements, and those results were checked against IGoR. A later analysis scored TCR-TCR, TCR-HLA and TCR-CMV co-occurrence with hypergeometric tests, applying a repertoire-size bias correction to TCR pairs. To estimate false discovery rates, a later analysis permuted the HLA or CMV assignments 20 times. In a later analysis, co-occurring TCRs were grouped with DBSCAN, and TCRdist sequence similarity was added when clustering was performed within HLA-allele-positive subsets. Repertoires with fewer than 30,000 or more than 120,000 public chains, plus five repertoires with anomalous nucleotide sharing, were excluded from co-occurrence clustering. TCRdb mirrors the immuneACCESS table, restricted to in-frame sequences. Some clones are absent from its copies; in checked studies, under half trace to an unresolved V gene, and the reason for the others is unknown. Clone size and the V and J calls come from that table; the DNA yielded D and trimming. Present in this sample are 150,000 to 200,000 clones, about 88% of which were seen just once. The ten largest clones capture more than 1.5% of the sample.

The cohort consisted of fewer than 700 healthy bone marrow donors. At the time of sampling, every cohort member was nominally healthy, though immune exposures that went unrecorded were likely present. The donor was CMV seronegative and was included in the group of approximately 350 seronegative cohort members. Every donor gave a peripheral blood sample, and the peripheral blood mononuclear cells from that sample were used for TCR beta sequencing. Genomic DNA extraction from the blood cell samples was performed with the Qiagen DNeasy Blood Extraction Kit. Specimen: PBMCs. This TCR came from a woman in her late teens or twenties in good health and CMV-seronegative. The chain is assembled from TRBV28 and TRBJ1-1; TRBD1 agrees with 8 junctional bases. The DNA sequence reads TGTGCCATCAGGGGGCTAGACACTGAAGCTTTCTTT. Its product reads: CAIRGLDTEAFF.